The clone carrying this T cell receptor (beta chain) appeared many times. Its antigen is unknown. At one of its ends the junction is not consistent with the germline gene, which may arise from a read error. This specimen comes from a study of T cells in Graves' hyperthyroidism and ophthalmopathy. The investigators amplified TCR beta CDR3 regions from RNA transcripts. HTBI primers drove first-round RT-PCR of the TCR CDR3. MiXCR, applied by TCRdb to the multiplex PCR reads, yields one record per CDR3 protein. Among 250,000 to 350,000 distinct CDR3 sequences listed, 16% were seen once. Study observations and caveats: Ophthalmopathy was separated from stable hyperthyroidism by a 13 V-J model.

The definition of stable Graves' hyperthyroidism was no ophthalmopathy progression within 18 months. Patients between 18 and 65 years old had hyperthyroidism, newly diagnosed and lasting under 2 months. 10 ml fresh peripheral blood yielded the PBMCs. The sequence was obtained from a man between 25 and 39 years old with Graves' hyperthyroidism. Specimen: blood.

The DNA of the CDR3 is TGTGCCAGCAGCTTAGACCCCAGGGGGCGCACGGTCGGCTACGAGCAGTACTTC. Amino acid sequence: CASSLDPRGRTVGYEQYF. This chain joins TRBV12-3 or TRBV12-4 and TRBJ2-7; 8 positions agree with TRBD1. The CDR3 is 18 residues long.